The clone carrying this T cell receptor beta chain showed up just a few times. The data stem from a study of blood T cell repertoires in COVID-19. As originally analysed: Amplification with reference gene primers provided the estimates of nucleated cell counts. The protocol was immunoSEQ multiplex PCR, while the TCRdb copy is restricted to in-frame clones and leaves out a portion. That table furnishes V, J and clone size, whereas the DNA furnished D and trimming. The sample carries approximately 290,000 clones, 75% to 95% recorded once. V gave up 5 bases and J gave up 4 bases, with 15 bases separating them. The CDR3 is made up of 15 amino acids. CDR1 is SGHNT and CDR2 is YENEEA in the germline V gene.

The sequence derives from a woman in her 30s who had recovered from COVID-19. J is TRBJ2-1 and V is TRBV11-3, with a weak D call TRBD2 (5 bases). Sequencing input: PBMCs or T cells enriched from blood (not recorded which). The CDR3 DNA reads as TGTGCCAGCAGCCCCTCCGTGGGGAGTTACAATGAGCAGTTCTTC. It is translated as CASSPSVGSYNEQFF. Looking up the rest from reference TRBV11-3 and TRBJ2-1 gives the full variable domain: EAGVVQSPRYKIIEKKQPVAFWCNPISGHNTLYWYLQNLGQGPELLIRYENEEAVDDSQLPKDRFSAERLKGVDSTLKIQPAELGDSAVYLCASSPSVGSYNEQFFGPGTRLTVL.